This TCR beta chain emerged from a study of blood T cells in healthy people across ages. A sample-barcoded 5' primer and a J-beta primer mix were used in a second PCR of roughly 6 to 11 cycles. TCRdb re-called the 5' RACE reads with MiXCR, one entry per CDR3 protein. The profile shows 1.5 million or so distinct CDR3 sequences, approximately 42% of them singletons. This clonotype was observed a few times. The CDR3 consists of 15 residues. CDR1 is DFQATT, CDR2 SNEGSKA, per germline (reference sequence). Trimming shortened V by 0 bases and J by 0 bases, and 9 bases separated the two germline ends. This receptor was identified in a young woman in good health. The sample comprised blood. The chain combines TRBV20-1 with TRBJ1-5; D not resolved. For the CDR3, the DNA is TGCAGTGCTAGAGAAGAAGTGTATAGCAATCAGCCCCAGCATTTT. Amino acid sequence: CSAREEVYSNQPQHF.